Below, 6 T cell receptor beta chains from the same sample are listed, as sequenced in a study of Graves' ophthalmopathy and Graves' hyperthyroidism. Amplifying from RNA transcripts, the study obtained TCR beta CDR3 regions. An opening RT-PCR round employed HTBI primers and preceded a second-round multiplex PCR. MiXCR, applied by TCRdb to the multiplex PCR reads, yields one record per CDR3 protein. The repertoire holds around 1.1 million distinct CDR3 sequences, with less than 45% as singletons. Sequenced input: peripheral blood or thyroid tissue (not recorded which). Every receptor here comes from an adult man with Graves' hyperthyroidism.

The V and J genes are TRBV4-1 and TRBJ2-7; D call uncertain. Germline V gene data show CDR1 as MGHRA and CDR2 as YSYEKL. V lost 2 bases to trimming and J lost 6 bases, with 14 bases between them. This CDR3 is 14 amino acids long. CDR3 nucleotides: TGCGCCAGCAGCCAAACATCATCCAGGCGCGAGCAGTACTTC. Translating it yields CASSQTSSRREQYF.

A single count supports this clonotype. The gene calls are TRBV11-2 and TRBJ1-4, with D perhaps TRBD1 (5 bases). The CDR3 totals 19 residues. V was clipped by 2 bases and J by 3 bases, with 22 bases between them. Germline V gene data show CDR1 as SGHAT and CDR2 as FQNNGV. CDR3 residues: CASSLTSGRVEDPNEKLFF. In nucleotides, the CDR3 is TGTGCCAGCAGCTTAACGTCGGGGCGGGTGGAGGACCCTAATGAAAAACTGTTTTTT.

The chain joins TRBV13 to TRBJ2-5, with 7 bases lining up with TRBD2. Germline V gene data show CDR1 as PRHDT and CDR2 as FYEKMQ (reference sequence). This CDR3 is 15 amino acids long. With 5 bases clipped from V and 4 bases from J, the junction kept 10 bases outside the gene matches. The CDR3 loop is CASSPGGLLRETQYF. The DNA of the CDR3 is TGTGCCAGCAGCCCCGGGGGACTACTCCGAGAGACCCAGTACTTC.

The CDR3 nucleotides read TGTGCCACCAGCAGAGGGGACACTGAAGCTTTCTTT. Protein: CATSRGDTEAFF. The chain uses TRBV15 and TRBJ1-1; D call uncertain. Germline V lookup: CDR1 LNHNV, CDR2 YYDKDF (reference sequence). There are 12 residues in the CDR3. V gave up 1 base and J gave up 3 bases, with 3 bases separating them.

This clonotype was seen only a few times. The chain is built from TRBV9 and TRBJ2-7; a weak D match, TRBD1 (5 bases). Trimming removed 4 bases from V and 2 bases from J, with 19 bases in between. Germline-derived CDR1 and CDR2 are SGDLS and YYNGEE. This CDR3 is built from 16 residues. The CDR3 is CASSLTQGSRTYEQYF. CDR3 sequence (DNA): TGTGCCAGCAGCCTTACTCAGGGAAGTCGGACCTACGAGCAGTACTTC.

CDR3 bases: TGTGCCAGCAGCTTAGGGACACTAGCCTACGAGCAGTACTTC. It codes for CASSLGTLAYEQYF. The rearrangement uses TRBV11-2 and TRBJ2-7, with D tentatively TRBD1 or TRBD2 (5 bases each). The germline V gene encodes CDR1 SGHAT and CDR2 FQNNGV. The CDR3 length is 14 residues. Trimming removed 1 base at V and 2 bases at J, with 9 bases between.